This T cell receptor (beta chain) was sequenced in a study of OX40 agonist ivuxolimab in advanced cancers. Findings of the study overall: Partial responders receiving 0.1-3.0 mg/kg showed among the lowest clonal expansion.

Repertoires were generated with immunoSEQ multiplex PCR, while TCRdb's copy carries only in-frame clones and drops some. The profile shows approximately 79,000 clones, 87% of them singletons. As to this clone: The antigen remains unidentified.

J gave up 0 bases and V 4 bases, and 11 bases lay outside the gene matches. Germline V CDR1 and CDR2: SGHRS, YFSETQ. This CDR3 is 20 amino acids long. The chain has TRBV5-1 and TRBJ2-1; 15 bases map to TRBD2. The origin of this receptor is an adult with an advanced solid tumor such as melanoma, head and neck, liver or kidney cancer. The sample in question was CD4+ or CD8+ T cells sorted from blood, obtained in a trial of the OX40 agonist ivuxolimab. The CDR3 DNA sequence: TGCGCCAGCAGCCCCCCCCCAGGACTAGCGGGGGGGAGCTCCTACAATGAGCAGTTCTTC. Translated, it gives CASSPPPGLAGGSSYNEQFF.